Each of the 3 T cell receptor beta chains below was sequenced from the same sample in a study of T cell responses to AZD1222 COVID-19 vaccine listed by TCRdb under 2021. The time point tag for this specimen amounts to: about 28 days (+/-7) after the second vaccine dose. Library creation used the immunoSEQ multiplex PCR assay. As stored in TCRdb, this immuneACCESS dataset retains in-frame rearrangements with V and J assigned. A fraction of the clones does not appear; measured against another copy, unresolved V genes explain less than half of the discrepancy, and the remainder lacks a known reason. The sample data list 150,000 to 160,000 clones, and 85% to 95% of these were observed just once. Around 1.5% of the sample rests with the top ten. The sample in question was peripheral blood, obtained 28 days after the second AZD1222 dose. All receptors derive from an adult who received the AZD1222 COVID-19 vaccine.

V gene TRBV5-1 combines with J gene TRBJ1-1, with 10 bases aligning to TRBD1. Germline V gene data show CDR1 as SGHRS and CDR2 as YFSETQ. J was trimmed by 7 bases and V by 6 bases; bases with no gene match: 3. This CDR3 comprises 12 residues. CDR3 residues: CASKGQGIEAFF. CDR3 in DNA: TGCGCCAGCAAGGGACAGGGGATTGAAGCTTTCTTT.

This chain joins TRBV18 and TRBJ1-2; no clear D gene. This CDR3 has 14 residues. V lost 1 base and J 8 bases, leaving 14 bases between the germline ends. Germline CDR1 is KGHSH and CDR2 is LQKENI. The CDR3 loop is CASSPQETGEGYTF. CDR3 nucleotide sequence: TGTGCCAGCTCACCACAGGAAACGGGTGAAGGCTACACCTTC.

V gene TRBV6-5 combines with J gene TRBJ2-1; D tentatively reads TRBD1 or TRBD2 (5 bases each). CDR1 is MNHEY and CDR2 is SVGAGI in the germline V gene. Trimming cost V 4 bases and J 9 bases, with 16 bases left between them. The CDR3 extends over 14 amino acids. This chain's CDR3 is CASSFLGAQGEQFF. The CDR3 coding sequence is TGTGCCAGCAGTTTCCTCGGGGCCCAAGGTGAGCAGTTCTTC.